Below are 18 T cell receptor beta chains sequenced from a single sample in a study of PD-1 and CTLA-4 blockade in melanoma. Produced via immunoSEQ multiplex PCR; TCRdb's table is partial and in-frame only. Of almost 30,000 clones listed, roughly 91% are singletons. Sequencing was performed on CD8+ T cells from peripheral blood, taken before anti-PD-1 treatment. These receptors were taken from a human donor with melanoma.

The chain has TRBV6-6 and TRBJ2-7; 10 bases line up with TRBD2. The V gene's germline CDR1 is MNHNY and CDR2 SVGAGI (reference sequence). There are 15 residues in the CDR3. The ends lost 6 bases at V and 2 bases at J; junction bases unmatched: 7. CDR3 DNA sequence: TGTGCCAGCAGACACCGACTAGCGGGTGCCTACGAGCAGTACTTC. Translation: CASRHRLAGAYEQYF.

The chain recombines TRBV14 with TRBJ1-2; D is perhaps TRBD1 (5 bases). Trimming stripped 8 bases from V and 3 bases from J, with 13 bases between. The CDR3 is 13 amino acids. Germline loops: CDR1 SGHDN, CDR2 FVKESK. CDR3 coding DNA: TGTGCCAGCGGGGGGATCCTGGACTATGGCTACACCTTC. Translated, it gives CASGGILDYGYTF.

The CDR3 is CASESGFGTEAFF. The CDR3 bases are TGTGCCAGTGAGTCAGGGTTTGGCACTGAAGCTTTCTTT. V is TRBV19 and J is TRBJ1-1, with D possibly matching TRBD1 (5 bases). V lost 8 bases and J lost 4, with 14 bases in between. CDR1 is LNHDA, CDR2 SQIVND, per germline (reference sequence). The CDR3 totals 13 residues.

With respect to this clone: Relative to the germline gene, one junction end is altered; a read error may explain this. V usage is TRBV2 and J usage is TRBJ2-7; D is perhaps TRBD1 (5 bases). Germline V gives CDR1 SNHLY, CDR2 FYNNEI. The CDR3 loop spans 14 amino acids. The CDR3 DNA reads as TGTGCCAGCATTGAAGGCATAGGGGCTTACGAGCAGTACTTC. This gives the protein CASIEGIGAYEQYF.

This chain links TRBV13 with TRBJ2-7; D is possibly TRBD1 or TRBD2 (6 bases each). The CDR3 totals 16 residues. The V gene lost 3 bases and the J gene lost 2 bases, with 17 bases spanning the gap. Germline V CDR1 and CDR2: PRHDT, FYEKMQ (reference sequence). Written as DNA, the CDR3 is TGTGCCAGCAGCTTCTCGGAGGGGGAGCCCACCTACGAGCAGTACTTC. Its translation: CASSFSEGEPTYEQYF.

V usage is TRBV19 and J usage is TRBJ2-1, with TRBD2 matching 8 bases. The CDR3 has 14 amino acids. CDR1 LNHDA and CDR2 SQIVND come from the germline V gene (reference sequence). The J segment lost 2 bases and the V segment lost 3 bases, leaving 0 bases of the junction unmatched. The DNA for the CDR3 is TGTGCCAGTAGTATGGGACTAGCCTACAATGAGCAGTTCTTC. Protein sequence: CASSMGLAYNEQFF.

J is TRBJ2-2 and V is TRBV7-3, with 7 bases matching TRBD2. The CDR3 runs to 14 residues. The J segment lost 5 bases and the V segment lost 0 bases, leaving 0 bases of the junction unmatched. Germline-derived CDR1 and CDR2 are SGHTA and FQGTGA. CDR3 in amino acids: CASSLTGGTGELFF. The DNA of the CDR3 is TGTGCCAGCAGCTTAACGGGAGGGACCGGGGAGCTGTTTTTT. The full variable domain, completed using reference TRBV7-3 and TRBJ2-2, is GAGVSQTPSNKVTEKGKYVELRCDPISGHTALYWYRQSLGQGPEFLIYFQGTGAADDSGLPNDRFFAVRPEGSVSTLKIQRTERGDSAVYLCASSLTGGTGELFFGEGSRLTVL.

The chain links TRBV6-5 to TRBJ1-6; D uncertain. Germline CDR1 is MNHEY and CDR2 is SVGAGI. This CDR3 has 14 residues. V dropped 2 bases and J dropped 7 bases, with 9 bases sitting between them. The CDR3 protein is CASSYGQGNSPLHF. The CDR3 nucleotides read TGTGCCAGCAGTTACGGGCAAGGGAATTCACCCCTCCACTTT.

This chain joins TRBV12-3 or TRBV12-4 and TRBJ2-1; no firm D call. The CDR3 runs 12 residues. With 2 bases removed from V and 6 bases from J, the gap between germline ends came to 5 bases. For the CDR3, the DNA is TGTGCCAGCAGTTTAACGGGCAATGAGCAGTTCTTC. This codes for CASSLTGNEQFF.

CDR3 DNA sequence: TGCGCCAGCAGCTTGGGGGGTGATGGACGACTCAGGACCCAGTACTTC. Translating it yields CASSLGGDGRLRTQYF. The V call is TRBV5-1, the J call TRBJ2-5; no firm D call. Germline V gives CDR1 SGHRS, CDR2 YFSETQ. The CDR3 contains 16 residues. Trimming took off 0 bases at V and 7 bases at J, with 19 bases between the two ends.

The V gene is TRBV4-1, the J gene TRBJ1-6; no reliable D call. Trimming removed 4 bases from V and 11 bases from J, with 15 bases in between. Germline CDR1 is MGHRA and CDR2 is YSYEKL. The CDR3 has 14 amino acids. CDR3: CASSPRNTEPPLHF. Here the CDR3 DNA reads TGCGCCAGCAGCCCAAGAAATACAGAGCCACCCCTCCACTTT.

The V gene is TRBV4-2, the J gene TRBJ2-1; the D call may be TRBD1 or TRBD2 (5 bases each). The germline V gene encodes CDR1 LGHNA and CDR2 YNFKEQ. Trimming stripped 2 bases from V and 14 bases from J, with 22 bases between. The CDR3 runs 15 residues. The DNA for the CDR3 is TGTGCCAGCAGCCAAAACGCCGCAGACCTAAGAGGGGAGTTCTTC. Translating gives CASSQNAADLRGEFF.

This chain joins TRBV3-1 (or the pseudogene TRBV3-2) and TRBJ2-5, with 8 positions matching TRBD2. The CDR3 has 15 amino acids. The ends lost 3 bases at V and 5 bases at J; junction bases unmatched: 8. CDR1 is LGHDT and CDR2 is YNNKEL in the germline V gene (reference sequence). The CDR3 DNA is TGTGCCAGCAGCCAGTCAGCGGGAGAAGGGGAGACCCAGTACTTC. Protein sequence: CASSQSAGEGETQYF.

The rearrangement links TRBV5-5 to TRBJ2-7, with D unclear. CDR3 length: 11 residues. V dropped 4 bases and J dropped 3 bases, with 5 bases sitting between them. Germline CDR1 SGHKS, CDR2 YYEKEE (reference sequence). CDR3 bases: TGTGCCAGCAGCGGGCTCTACGAGCAGTACTTC. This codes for CASSGLYEQYF.

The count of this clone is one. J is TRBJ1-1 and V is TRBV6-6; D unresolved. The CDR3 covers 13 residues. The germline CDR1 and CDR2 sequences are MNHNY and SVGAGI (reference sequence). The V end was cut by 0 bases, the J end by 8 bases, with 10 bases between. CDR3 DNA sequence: TGTGCCAGCAGTTACTCGAATGGTGGGGAAGCTTTCTTT. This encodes CASSYSNGGEAFF.

In DNA, the CDR3 is TGTGCCAGCAGTGCCTATTTGAACACTGAAGCTTTCTTT. As protein: CASSAYLNTEAFF. V and J are TRBV27 and TRBJ1-1, with D unclear. From germline, CDR1 is MNHEY and CDR2 SMNVEV (reference sequence). The ends were cut back, 5 bases at V and 0 bases at J, with 7 bases in the middle. This CDR3 is built from 13 residues.

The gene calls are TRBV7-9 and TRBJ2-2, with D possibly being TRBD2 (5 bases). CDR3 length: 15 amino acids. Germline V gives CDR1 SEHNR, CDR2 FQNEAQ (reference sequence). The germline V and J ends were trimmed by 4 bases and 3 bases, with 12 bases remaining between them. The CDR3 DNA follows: TGTGCCAGCAGCTCCACGACGGACTACACCGGGGAGCTGTTTTTT. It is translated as CASSSTTDYTGELFF.

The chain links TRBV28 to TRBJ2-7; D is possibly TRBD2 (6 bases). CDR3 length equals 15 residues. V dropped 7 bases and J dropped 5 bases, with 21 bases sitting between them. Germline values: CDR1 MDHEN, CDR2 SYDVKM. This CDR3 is CASNLGQEGEDEQYF. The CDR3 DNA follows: TGTGCCAGCAACCTGGGTCAGGAAGGGGAGGACGAGCAGTACTTC.